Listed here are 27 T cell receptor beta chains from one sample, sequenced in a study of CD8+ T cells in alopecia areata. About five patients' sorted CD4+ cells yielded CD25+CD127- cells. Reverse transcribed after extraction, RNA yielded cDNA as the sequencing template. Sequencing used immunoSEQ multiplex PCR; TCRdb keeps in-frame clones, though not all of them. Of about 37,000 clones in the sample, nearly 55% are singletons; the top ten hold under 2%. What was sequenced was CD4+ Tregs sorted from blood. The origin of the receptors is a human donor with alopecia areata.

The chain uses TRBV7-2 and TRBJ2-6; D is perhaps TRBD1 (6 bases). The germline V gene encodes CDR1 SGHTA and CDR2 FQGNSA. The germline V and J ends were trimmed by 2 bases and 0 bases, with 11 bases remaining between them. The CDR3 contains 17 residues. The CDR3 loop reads CASSLWQGTSGANVLTF. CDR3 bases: TGTGCCAGCAGCTTATGGCAGGGGACCTCTGGGGCCAACGTCCTGACTTTC.

CDR3 loop: CASSRQGAHEQFF. CDR3 in DNA: TGTGCCAGCAGTCGACAGGGGGCGCATGAGCAGTTCTTC. The chain carries TRBV6-4 and TRBJ2-1, with 10 bases aligning to TRBD1. The CDR3 contains 13 residues. V dropped 5 bases and J dropped 8; count of bases not matched to a gene: 3. Germline assignment: CDR1 MRHNA and CDR2 SNTAGT.

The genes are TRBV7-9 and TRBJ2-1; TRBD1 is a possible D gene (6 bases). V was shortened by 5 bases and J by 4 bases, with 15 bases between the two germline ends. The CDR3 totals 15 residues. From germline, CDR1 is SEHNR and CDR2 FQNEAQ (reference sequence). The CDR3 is CASSPTGGQYNEQFF. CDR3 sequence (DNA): TGTGCCAGCAGCCCCACTGGCGGACAGTACAATGAGCAGTTCTTC.

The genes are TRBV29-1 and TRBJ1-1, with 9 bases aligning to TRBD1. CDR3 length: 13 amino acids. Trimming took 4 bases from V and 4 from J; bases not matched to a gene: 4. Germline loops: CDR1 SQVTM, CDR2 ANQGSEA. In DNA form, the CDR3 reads TGCAGCGTTGGCCAGACAGGGGGCACTGAAGCTTTCTTT. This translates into CSVGQTGGTEAFF.

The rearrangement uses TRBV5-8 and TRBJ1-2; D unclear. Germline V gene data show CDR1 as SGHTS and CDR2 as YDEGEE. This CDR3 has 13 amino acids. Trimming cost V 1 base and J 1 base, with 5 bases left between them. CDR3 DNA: TGTGCCAGCAGCTTGAGGAGTAACTATGGCTACACCTTC. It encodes CASSLRSNYGYTF.

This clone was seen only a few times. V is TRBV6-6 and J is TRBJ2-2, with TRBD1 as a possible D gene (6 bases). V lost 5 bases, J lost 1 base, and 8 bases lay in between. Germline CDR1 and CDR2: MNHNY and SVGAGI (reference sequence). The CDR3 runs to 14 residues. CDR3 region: CASSKTGNTGELFF. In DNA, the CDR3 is TGTGCCAGCAGTAAGACAGGGAACACCGGGGAGCTGTTTTTT.

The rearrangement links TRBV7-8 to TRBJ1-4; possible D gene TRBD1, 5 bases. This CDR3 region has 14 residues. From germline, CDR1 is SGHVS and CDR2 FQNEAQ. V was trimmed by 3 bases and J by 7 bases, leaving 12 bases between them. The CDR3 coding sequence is TGTGCCAGCAGCTTTGGGGCCGGGAGTGAAAAACTGTTTTTT. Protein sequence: CASSFGAGSEKLFF. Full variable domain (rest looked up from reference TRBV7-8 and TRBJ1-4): GAGVSQSPRYKVAKRGQDVALRCDPISGHVSLFWYQQALGQGPEFLTYFQNEAQLDKSGLPSDRFFAERPEGSVSTLKIQRTQQEDSAVYLCASSFGAGSEKLFFGSGTQLSVL.

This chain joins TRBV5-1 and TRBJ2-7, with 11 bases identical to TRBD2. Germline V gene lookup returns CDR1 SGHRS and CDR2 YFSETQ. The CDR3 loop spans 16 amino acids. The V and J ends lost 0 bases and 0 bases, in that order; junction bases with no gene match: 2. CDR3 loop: CASSLGTSGGSYEQYF. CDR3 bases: TGCGCCAGCAGCTTGGGTACTAGCGGGGGCTCCTACGAGCAGTACTTC.

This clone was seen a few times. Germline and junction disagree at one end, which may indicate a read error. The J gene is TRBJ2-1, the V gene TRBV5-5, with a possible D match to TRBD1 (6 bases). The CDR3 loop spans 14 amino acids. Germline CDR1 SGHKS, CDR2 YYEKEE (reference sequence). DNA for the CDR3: TGTGCCAGCAGCTTGTTGAGGTTCGGAACAGGGTGGATCTTC. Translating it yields CASSLLRFGTGWIF.

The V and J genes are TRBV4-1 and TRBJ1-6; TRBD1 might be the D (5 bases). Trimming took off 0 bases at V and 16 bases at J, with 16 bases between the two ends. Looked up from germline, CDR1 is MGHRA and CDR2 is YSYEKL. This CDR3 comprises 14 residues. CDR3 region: CASSQDPGQGGLHF. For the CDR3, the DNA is TGCGCCAGCAGCCAAGATCCAGGGCAGGGCGGTCTCCACTTT.

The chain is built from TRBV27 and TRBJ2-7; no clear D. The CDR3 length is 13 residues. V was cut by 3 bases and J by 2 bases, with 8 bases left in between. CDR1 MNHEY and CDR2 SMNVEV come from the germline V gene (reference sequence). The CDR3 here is CASSLKITYEQYF. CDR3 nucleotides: TGTGCCAGCAGTTTGAAGATTACCTACGAGCAGTACTTC.

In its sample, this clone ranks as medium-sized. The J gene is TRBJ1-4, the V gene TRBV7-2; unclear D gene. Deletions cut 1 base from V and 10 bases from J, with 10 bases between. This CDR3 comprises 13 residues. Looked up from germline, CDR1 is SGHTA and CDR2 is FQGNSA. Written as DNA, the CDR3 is TGTGCCAGCAGCTTAGGGAGGGAAGGAAAACTGTTTTTT. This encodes CASSLGREGKLFF.

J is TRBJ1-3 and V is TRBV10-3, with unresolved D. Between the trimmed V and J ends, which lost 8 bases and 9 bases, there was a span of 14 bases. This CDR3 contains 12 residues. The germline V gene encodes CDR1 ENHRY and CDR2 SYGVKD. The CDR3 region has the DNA TGTGCCATCGGGGAGACCGACCCCACCATATATTTT. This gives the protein CAIGETDPTIYF.

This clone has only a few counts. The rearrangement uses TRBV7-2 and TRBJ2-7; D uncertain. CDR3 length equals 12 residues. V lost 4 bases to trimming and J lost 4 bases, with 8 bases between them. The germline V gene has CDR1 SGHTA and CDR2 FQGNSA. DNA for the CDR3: TGTGCCAGCAGCTCACAGAGGTACGAGCAGTACTTC. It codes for CASSSQRYEQYF. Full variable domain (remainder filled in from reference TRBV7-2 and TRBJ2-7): GAGVSQSPSNKVTEKGKDVELRCDPISGHTALYWYRQSLGQGLEFLIYFQGNSAPDKSGLPSDRFSAERTGGSVSTLTIQRTQQEDSAVYLCASSSQRYEQYFGPGTRLTVT.

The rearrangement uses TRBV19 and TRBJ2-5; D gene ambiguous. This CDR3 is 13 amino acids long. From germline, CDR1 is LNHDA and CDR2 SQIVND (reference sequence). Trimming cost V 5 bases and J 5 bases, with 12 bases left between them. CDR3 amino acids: CASSPPGLETQYF. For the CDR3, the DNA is TGTGCCAGTAGTCCCCCTGGGCTCGAGACCCAGTACTTC.

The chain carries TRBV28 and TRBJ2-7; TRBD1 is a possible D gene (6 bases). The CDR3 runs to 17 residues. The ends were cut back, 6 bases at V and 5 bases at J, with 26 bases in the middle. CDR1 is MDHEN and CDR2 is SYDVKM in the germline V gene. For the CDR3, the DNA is TGTGCCAGCAGCTCAACCCTATCAACAGGGCGGAACCACGAGCAGTACTTC. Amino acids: CASSSTLSTGRNHEQYF.

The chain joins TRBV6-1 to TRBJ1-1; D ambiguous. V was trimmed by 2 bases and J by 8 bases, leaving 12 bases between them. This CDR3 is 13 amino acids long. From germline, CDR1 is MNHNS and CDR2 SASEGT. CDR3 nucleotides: TGTGCCAGCAGTGAAATGGGCGGCCTAGAAGCTTTCTTT. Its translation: CASSEMGGLEAFF.

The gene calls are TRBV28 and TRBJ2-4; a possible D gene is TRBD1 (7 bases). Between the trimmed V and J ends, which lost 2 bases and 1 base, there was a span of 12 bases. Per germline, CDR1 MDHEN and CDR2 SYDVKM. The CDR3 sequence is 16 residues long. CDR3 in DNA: TGTGCCAGCAGTTTAGCGGCAGGGGGGGCCAAAAACATTCAGTACTTC. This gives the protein CASSLAAGGAKNIQYF.

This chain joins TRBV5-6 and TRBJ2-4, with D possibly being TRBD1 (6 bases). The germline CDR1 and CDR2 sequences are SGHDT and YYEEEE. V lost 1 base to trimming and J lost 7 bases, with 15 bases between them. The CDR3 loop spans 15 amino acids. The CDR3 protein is CASSLPDRTGNIQYF. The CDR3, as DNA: TGTGCCAGCAGCTTGCCCGACCGCACAGGGAACATTCAGTACTTC.

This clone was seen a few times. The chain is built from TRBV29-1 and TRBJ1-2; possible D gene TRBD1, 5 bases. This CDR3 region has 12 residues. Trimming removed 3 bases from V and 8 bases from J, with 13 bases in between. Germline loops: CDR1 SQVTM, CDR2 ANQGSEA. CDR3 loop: CSVEGTGGGYTF. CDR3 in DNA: TGCAGCGTTGAGGGCACCGGGGGAGGCTACACCTTC.

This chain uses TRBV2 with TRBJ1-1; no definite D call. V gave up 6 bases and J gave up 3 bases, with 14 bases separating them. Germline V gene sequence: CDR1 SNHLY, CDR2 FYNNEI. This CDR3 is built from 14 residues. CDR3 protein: CASRRRALDTEAFF. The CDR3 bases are TGTGCCAGCAGGCGGCGGGCTTTGGACACTGAAGCTTTCTTT.

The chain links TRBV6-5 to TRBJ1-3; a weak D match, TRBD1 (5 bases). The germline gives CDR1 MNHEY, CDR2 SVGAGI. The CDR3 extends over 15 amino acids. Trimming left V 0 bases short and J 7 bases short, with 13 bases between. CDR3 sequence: CASSYSIRGSNTIYF. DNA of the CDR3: TGTGCCAGCAGTTACTCGATTCGGGGGTCGAACACCATATATTTT.

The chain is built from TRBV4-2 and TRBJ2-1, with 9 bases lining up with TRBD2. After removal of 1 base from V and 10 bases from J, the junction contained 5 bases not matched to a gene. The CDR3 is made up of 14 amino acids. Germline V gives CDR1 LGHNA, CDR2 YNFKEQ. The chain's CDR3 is CASSQVLAGEEQFF. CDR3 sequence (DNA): TGTGCCAGCAGCCAAGTGTTAGCGGGAGAGGAGCAGTTCTTC.

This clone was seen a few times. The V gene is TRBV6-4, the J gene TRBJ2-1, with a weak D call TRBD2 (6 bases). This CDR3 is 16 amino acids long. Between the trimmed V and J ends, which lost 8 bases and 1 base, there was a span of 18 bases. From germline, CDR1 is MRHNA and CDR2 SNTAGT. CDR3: CASSRDWGESYNEQFF. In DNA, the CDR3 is TGTGCCAGCTCCCGGGACTGGGGGGAGTCCTACAATGAGCAGTTCTTC.

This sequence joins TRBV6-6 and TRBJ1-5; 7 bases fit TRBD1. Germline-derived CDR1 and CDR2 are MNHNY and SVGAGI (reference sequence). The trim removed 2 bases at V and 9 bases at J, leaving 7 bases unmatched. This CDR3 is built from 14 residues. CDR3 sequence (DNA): TGTGCCAGCAGTTACCACAGGGGTGTAAGGCCCCAGCATTTT. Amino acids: CASSYHRGVRPQHF.

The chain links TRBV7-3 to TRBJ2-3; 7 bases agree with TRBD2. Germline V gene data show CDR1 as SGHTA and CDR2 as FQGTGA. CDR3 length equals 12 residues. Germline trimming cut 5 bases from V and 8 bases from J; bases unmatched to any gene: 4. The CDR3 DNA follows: TGTGCCAGCAGCCTAGCGGCGGGTACGCAGTATTTT. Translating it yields CASSLAAGTQYF.

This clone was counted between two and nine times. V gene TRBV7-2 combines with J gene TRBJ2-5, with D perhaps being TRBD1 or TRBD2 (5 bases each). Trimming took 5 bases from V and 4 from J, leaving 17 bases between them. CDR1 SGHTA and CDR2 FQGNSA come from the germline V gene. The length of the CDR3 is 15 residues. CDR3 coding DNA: TGTGCCAGCAGCCTACTAGGGTTGCAGGGAGAGACCCAGTACTTC. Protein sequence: CASSLLGLQGETQYF.